The 25 T cell receptor beta chains below come from one sample, sequenced in a study of blood T cells in healthy people across ages (dated by TCRdb to the mid-2010s). Library preparation was by 5' RACE. The listed sequencing device is Illumina HiSeq 2500. A second PCR of about 7 to 12 cycles was run with a J-beta primer mix and a sample-barcoded 5' primer. The public reads were reprocessed in TCRdb via fastp at Q25 and MiXCR, keeping in-frame beta chains. Rows are combined by CDR3 protein, so each entry shows the most common genes and DNA. This sample is represented by approximately 800,000 distinct CDR3 sequences; nearly 60% of them were singletons. Over 20% of the sample goes to the ten largest clones. Sequencing was performed on blood. These receptors originate from a man aged 30 to 39 in good health.

The chain carries TRBV23-1 and TRBJ1-5; TRBD1 might be the D (6 bases). TRBV23-1 is flagged as an ORF with uncertain function. The CDR3 is 15 residues long. Trimming pared 3 bases from V and 2 bases from J, leaving 11 bases between. The CDR3 protein is CASSHPTGCNQPQHF. CDR3 nucleotides: TGCGCCAGCAGTCATCCAACAGGGTGCAATCAGCCCCAGCATTTT.

The chain has TRBV7-2 and TRBJ2-4; D is unclear. The J call may be mistaken, given a closer DNA end match to TRBJ2-5. In germline, CDR1 is SGHTA, CDR2 FQGNSA. The CDR3 length is 14 residues. CDR3 sequence reads: CASSLGEVVETQYF. DNA of the CDR3: TGTGCCAGCAGCTTAGGCGAGGTCGTGGAGACCCAGTACTTC.

This rearrangement joins TRBV2 to TRBJ2-3, with a tentative D call TRBD2 (7 bases). Germline V lookup: CDR1 SNHLY, CDR2 FYNNEI. Trimming took 10 bases from V and 4 from J, leaving 15 bases between them. The CDR3 sequence is 13 residues long. The CDR3 loop reads CAKNREGPDTQYF. CDR3 bases: TGTGCCAAAAACAGGGAGGGACCAGATACGCAGTATTTT.

This clonotype came up a few times. The rearrangement links TRBV5-1 to TRBJ1-1; D unresolved. This CDR3 contains 15 residues. The germline V gene encodes CDR1 SGHRS and CDR2 YFSETQ. V was pared by 4 bases and J by 1 base, with 14 bases between. CDR3 amino acids: CASSRDPMGNTEAFF. CDR3 nucleotide sequence: TGCGCCAGCAGCAGGGATCCAATGGGGAACACTGAAGCTTTCTTT.

The chain recombines TRBV29-1 with TRBJ2-7; D ambiguous. In germline, CDR1 is SQVTM, CDR2 ANQGSEA. The CDR3 has 15 amino acids. V lost 0 bases, J lost 2 bases, and 14 bases lay in between. The CDR3 region has the DNA TGCAGCGTTGAAGATATGAATGGAAGACCCTACGAGCAGTACTTC. Protein sequence: CSVEDMNGRPYEQYF.

The rearrangement uses TRBV30 and TRBJ1-6; D is unclear. Trimming removed 0 bases at V and 7 bases at J, with 7 bases between. CDR1 GTSNPN and CDR2 SVGIG come from the germline V gene (reference sequence). This CDR3 contains 13 residues. The CDR3 here is CAWSVVQNSPLHF. The CDR3 nucleotides read TGTGCCTGGAGTGTTGTCCAGAATTCACCCCTCCACTTT.

The gene calls are TRBV2 and TRBJ1-2, with D perhaps TRBD1 (5 bases). Germline V lookup: CDR1 SNHLY, CDR2 FYNNEI. The CDR3 has 14 residues. Trimming removed 3 bases at V and 8 bases at J, with 16 bases between. CDR3 loop: CASSDAGRSSGYTF. CDR3 sequence (DNA): TGTGCCAGCAGTGATGCGGGGCGAAGTTCAGGCTACACCTTC.

The chain uses TRBV20-1 and TRBJ2-7; D remains ambiguous. With 2 bases removed from V and 0 bases from J, the gap between germline ends came to 8 bases. The CDR3 contains 13 residues. Germline V gene lookup returns CDR1 DFQATT and CDR2 SNEGSKA (reference sequence). CDR3 loop: CSARRVNSYEQYF. The CDR3 DNA reads TGCAGTGCTAGAAGGGTGAACTCCTACGAGCAGTACTTC.

The rearrangement joins TRBV20-1 to TRBJ2-4; D may match TRBD1 or TRBD2 (5 bases each). Trimming took 4 bases from V and 2 from J, leaving 15 bases between them. There are 15 residues in the CDR3. CDR1 and CDR2 (germline): DFQATT, SNEGSKA (reference sequence). The CDR3 spells CSATRGTVPKNIQYF. Here the CDR3 DNA reads TGCAGTGCTACTAGAGGGACCGTTCCCAAAAACATTCAGTACTTC.

This clonotype has more than one count but fewer than ten. The CDR3 here is CASSQDREGLEIQYF. In nucleotides, the CDR3 is TGTGCCAGCAGCCAAGATCGAGAGGGGCTGGAAATTCAGTACTTC. This chain connects TRBV3-1 to TRBJ2-4, with D tentatively TRBD1 or TRBD2 (5 bases each). The V gene's germline CDR1 is LGHDT and CDR2 YNNKEL (reference sequence). The V gene lost 0 bases and the J gene lost 10 bases, with 16 bases spanning the gap. The CDR3 totals 15 residues.

To note about this clonotype: Just one base apart from a much larger clone, this may be a read error. The J gene is TRBJ2-4, the V gene TRBV2; D is unresolved. The better agreement between TRBJ2-5 and the DNA end casts doubt on the J call. The CDR3 consists of 12 residues. Germline CDR1 and CDR2: SNHLY and FYNNEI. The CDR3 DNA reads as TGTGCCATACTGGACGCTGAAGAGACCCAGTACTTC. It encodes CAILDAEETQYF.

This sequence joins TRBV20-1 and TRBJ2-7, with no clear D. The CDR3 runs 14 residues. With 0 bases removed from V and 2 bases from J, the gap between germline ends came to 11 bases. The germline CDR1 and CDR2 sequences are DFQATT and SNEGSKA (reference sequence). The CDR3 region has the DNA TGCAGTGCTAGAGATCTGGACCCACCCTACGAGCAGTACTTC. The encoded protein is CSARDLDPPYEQYF.

J is TRBJ2-3 and V is TRBV4-3; D might be TRBD1 or TRBD2, each matching 5 bases. The germline V gene has CDR1 LGHNA and CDR2 YSLEER. The CDR3 consists of 18 residues. Trimming took 3 bases from V and 3 from J, leaving 22 bases between them. CDR3: CASSHPWSRGRITDTQYF. CDR3 nucleotide sequence: TGCGCCAGCAGCCACCCTTGGTCGAGGGGCAGGATTACAGATACGCAGTATTTT.

This clonotype showed up just a few times. The rearrangement joins TRBV7-2 to TRBJ2-7; 8 bases are shared with TRBD2. V shed 6 bases, J shed 2 bases, and the junction held 15 bases outside the gene matches. This CDR3 contains 17 residues. Germline V gene lookup returns CDR1 SGHTA and CDR2 FQGNSA. CDR3 DNA sequence: TGTGCCAGCAGAATAATGGCTAGCGGGTTGTTTACCTACGAGCAGTACTTC. Translated, it gives CASRIMASGLFTYEQYF.

The chain uses TRBV4-3 and TRBJ2-3; perhaps D is TRBD1 or TRBD2 (6 bases each). Trimming left V 1 base short and J 6 bases short, with 14 bases between. In germline, CDR1 is LGHNA, CDR2 YSLEER. CDR3 length: 15 amino acids. CDR3 region: CASSQAGGGSDTQYF. CDR3 in DNA: TGCGCCAGCAGCCAAGCAGGAGGGGGGTCGGATACGCAGTATTTT.

The chain employs TRBV4-2 and TRBJ2-1; unclear D gene. This CDR3 is built from 15 residues. The germline V and J ends were trimmed by 0 bases and 9 bases, with 15 bases remaining between them. Per germline, CDR1 LGHNA and CDR2 YNFKEQ. CDR3: CASSQDPKGTIEQFF. The CDR3 DNA sequence: TGTGCCAGCAGCCAAGATCCAAAGGGAACCATTGAGCAGTTCTTC.

This clonotype showed up just a few times. The chain couples TRBV10-3 to TRBJ2-3; 9 nucleotides agree with TRBD1. Trimming removed 6 bases from V and 7 bases from J; junction bases left unmatched: 8. The CDR3 has 14 amino acids. Germline V gene lookup returns CDR1 ENHRY and CDR2 SYGVKD. The DNA of the CDR3 is TGTGCCATCAGCGAGGGACAGGGAATAAATACGCAGTATTTT. It encodes CAISEGQGINTQYF.

This clonotype has more than one count but fewer than ten. The V call is TRBV12-3 or TRBV12-4, the J call TRBJ2-1, with TRBD2 matching over 11 bases. The CDR3 loop spans 16 amino acids. With V trimmed by 3 bases and J by 8 bases, 9 bases remained unmatched. The CDR3 coding sequence is TGTGCCAGCAGTTTCCCTAGCGGGGGGAAATTTGATGAGCAGTTCTTC. Residues: CASSFPSGGKFDEQFF.

This clonotype was detected only a few times. The rearrangement links TRBV20-1 to TRBJ2-1; D gene unclear. The CDR3 loop spans 13 amino acids. The germline V gene encodes CDR1 DFQATT and CDR2 SNEGSKA (reference sequence). The ends were cut back, 6 bases at V and 15 bases at J, with 24 bases in the middle. The CDR3 DNA reads TGCAGTGCCGAACACAGAGGCCAAGACTTTCGGTTCTTC. This gives the protein CSAEHRGQDFRFF.

J is TRBJ2-4 and V is TRBV7-9, with unresolved D. The J call is in doubt because the DNA end fits TRBJ2-7 better. CDR3 length: 15 residues. Germline CDR1 reads SEHNR; CDR2 reads FQNEAQ (reference sequence). The CDR3 loop reads CASSHRGFPYDEQYF. CDR3 nucleotides: TGTGCCAGCAGCCACCGAGGTTTCCCCTATGACGAGCAGTACTTC.

V gene TRBV20-1 combines with J gene TRBJ2-1; perhaps D is TRBD1 or TRBD2 (5 bases each). Germline loops: CDR1 DFQATT, CDR2 SNEGSKA (reference sequence). CDR3 size: 15 residues. Trimming took 0 bases from V and 4 from J, leaving 13 bases between them. CDR3 sequence reads: CSAREPGTTYNEQFF. The DNA for the CDR3 is TGCAGTGCTAGAGAACCCGGGACCACTTACAATGAGCAGTTCTTC.

In its sample, this clonotype was seen a few times. This chain uses TRBV7-9 with TRBJ2-4, with 9 positions matching TRBD2. The better agreement between TRBJ2-7 and the DNA end casts doubt on the J call. CDR3 length equals 14 residues. The germline V gene encodes CDR1 SEHNR and CDR2 FQNEAQ (reference sequence). CDR3 loop: CASISWREGYEQYF. The CDR3 DNA reads TGTGCCAGCATCTCATGGCGGGAGGGCTACGAGCAGTACTTC.

This clonotype has just a few counts. The V gene is TRBV10-3, the J gene TRBJ2-1; 8 nucleotides agree with TRBD1. Trimming cost V 10 bases and J 7 bases; bases outside gene matches: 6. Germline loops: CDR1 ENHRY, CDR2 SYGVKD. The CDR3 loop spans 12 amino acids. CDR3 region: CATGTGQNEQFF. The CDR3 coding sequence is TGTGCCACAGGGACAGGTCAAAATGAGCAGTTCTTC.

This chain uses TRBV27 with TRBJ1-1; the D gene is possibly TRBD1 (5 bases). This CDR3 has 11 amino acids. V gave up 5 bases and J gave up 11 bases, with 12 bases separating them. From germline, CDR1 is MNHEY and CDR2 SMNVEV (reference sequence). The CDR3 DNA is TGTGCCAGCAGTATTACAAGGGACGCTTTCTTT. Its translation is CASSITRDAFF.

The J gene is TRBJ1-2, the V gene TRBV15; D might be TRBD1 (5 bases). V dropped 0 bases and J dropped 8 bases, with 13 bases sitting between them. The germline gives CDR1 LNHNV, CDR2 YYDKDF (reference sequence). CDR3 length: 14 residues. CDR3 region: CATSREWGGGGYTF. Here the CDR3 DNA reads TGTGCCACCAGCAGAGAGTGGGGCGGGGGAGGCTACACCTTC.